This TCR beta chain stems from a study of T cells in Graves' hyperthyroidism and ophthalmopathy. Across the study: It was at initial diagnosis, before any treatment, that peripheral blood was collected.

Study-wide points: The majority of expanded thyroid clonotypes above 0.001 also appeared in blood.

What was amplified from RNA transcripts were TCR beta CDR3 regions. Initially, a first-round RT-PCR of the TCR CDR3 employed the HTBI primer set. TCRdb recomputed calls from the multiplex PCR reads with MiXCR, one row per CDR3 protein. This table has hundreds of thousands of distinct CDR3 sequences, roughly 15% appearing once. The germline V gene has CDR1 SNHLY and CDR2 FYNNEI. Trimming stripped 4 bases from V and 1 base from J, with 7 bases between. This CDR3 has 13 amino acids. Ten or more counts support this clonotype. What it binds is not known. The chain uses TRBV2 and TRBJ1-1; D is undetermined. Sequencing was done on a sample of blood. The origin of this receptor is a man aged 18 to 35 with Graves' ophthalmopathy. Here the CDR3 reads CASSGSWNTEAFF. Here the CDR3 DNA reads TGTGCCAGCAGTGGTAGTTGGAACACTGAAGCTTTCTTT.